This TCR beta chain was documented in a study of cytomegalovirus exposure and HLA in healthy donors. This CDR3 comprises 12 residues. V lost 4 bases and J lost 1, with 5 bases in between. Germline V gives CDR1 SQVTM, CDR2 ANQGSEA. The sample holds one count of this clone. No antigen is known for it. Notes on the study in general: Earlier analysis yielded a pattern in which most TCR beta V segments were productive about 87% or about 30% of the time.

PCR amplification relied on 60 Vbeta primers (plus 13 Jbeta primers). The repertoire was sequenced with immunoSEQ multiplex PCR; TCRdb's copy has only in-frame clones and lacks some. The top ten hold 7.5% to 10% of the sample, which has 37,000 or so clones, roughly 81% seen once. The sequence came from a woman aged 40 to 55 in good health and CMV-seronegative. This sequence joins TRBV29-1 and TRBJ2-1, with a possible D match to TRBD1 (5 bases). Sequencing used PBMCs. CDR3 sequence reads: CSVAGSYNEQFF. CDR3 nucleotide sequence: TGCAGCGTTGCAGGGTCCTACAATGAGCAGTTCTTC.